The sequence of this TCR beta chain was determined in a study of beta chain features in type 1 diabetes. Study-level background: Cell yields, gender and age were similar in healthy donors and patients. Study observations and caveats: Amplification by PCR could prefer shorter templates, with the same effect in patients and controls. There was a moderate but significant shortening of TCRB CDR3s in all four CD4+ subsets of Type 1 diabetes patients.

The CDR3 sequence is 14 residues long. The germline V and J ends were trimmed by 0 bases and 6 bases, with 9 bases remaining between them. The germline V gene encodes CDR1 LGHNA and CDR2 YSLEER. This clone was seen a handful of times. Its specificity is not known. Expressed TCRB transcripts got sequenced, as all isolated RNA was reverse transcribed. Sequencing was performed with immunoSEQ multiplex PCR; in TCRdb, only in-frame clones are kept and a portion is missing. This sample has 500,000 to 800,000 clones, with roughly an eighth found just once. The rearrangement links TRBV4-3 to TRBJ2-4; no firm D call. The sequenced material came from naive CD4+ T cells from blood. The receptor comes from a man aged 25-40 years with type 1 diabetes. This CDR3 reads CASSQDGVGNIQYF. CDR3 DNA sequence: TGCGCCAGCAGCCAAGATGGAGTAGGAAACATTCAGTACTTC.